The 7 T cell receptor beta chains presented below share a single source sample, sequenced in a study of T-cell memory formation after mild COVID-19. Using its own MiXCR run on the 5' RACE reads, TCRdb lists one record per CDR3 protein. The sample lists about 160,000 distinct CDR3 sequences; 25% to 40% were seen once. Sample: PBMCs or a T cell subset sorted from them (not recorded which). All receptors come from an adult woman who had mild COVID-19 (a few samples of this study predate the infection). Cell type and time point are not known.

This clonotype occurred a few times. The chain combines TRBV20-1 with TRBJ2-3, with TRBD2 identical over 15 bases. Germline CDR1 is DFQATT and CDR2 is SNEGSKA (reference sequence). The CDR3 sequence is 16 residues long. Unmatched junction bases numbered 10, after V lost 6 bases and J lost 6 bases. DNA of the CDR3: TGCAGTGCAAGACCGGGACTAGCGGGAGGAAGGGATACGCAGTATTTT. Protein sequence: CSARPGLAGGRDTQYF.

This clonotype was counted once. This sequence joins TRBV20-1 and TRBJ2-3; no clear D gene. With 0 bases removed from V and 3 bases from J, the gap between germline ends came to 16 bases. The CDR3 length is 16 residues. The germline gives CDR1 DFQATT, CDR2 SNEGSKA (reference sequence). CDR3 DNA sequence: TGCAGTGCTAGAGATCTGAGGCAGGCTCGAACAGATACGCAGTATTTT. Translating it yields CSARDLRQARTDTQYF.

The chain joins TRBV6-4 to TRBJ2-1; TRBD1 is a possible D gene (5 bases). CDR3 size: 14 residues. The germline V and J ends were trimmed by 3 bases and 6 bases, with 12 bases remaining between them. Germline V gene lookup returns CDR1 MRHNA and CDR2 SNTAGT. The CDR3 loop reads CASSEGPAPNEQFF. Written as DNA, the CDR3 is TGTGCCAGCAGTGAGGGGCCAGCGCCCAATGAGCAGTTCTTC.

A remark on this clonotype: The junction departs from germline at one end; a sequencing error may be responsible. The chain is built from TRBV7-7 and TRBJ2-7; either TRBD1 or TRBD2 may fit D (5 bases each). The germline V gene encodes CDR1 SSHAT and CDR2 FNYEAQ (reference sequence). CDR3 length equals 15 residues. CDR3 DNA sequence: TGTGCTAGCAGCTTACGGGACGGACTGTCCTACGAGCAGTACTTC. This translates into CASSLRDGLSYEQYF.

This clonotype was counted between two and nine times. The chain is built from TRBV7-9 and TRBJ2-4; a possible D gene is TRBD2 (6 bases). Trimming left V 1 base short and J 0 bases short, with 19 bases between. CDR3 length equals 19 residues. Per germline, CDR1 SEHNR and CDR2 FQNEAQ (reference sequence). The CDR3 region has the DNA TGTGCCAGCAGCTTAGTTGTCAGGGAGGACATGAAAGCCAAAAACATTCAGTACTTC. Amino acids: CASSLVVREDMKAKNIQYF.

The gene calls are TRBV7-9 and TRBJ2-7; tentatively, D is TRBD1 or TRBD2 (5 bases each). The germline V and J ends were trimmed by 0 bases and 5 bases, with 17 bases remaining between them. Per the germline V gene, CDR1 is SEHNR and CDR2 is FQNEAQ (reference sequence). The CDR3 runs to 16 residues. CDR3 loop: CASSLAIQGPRNEQYF. The CDR3 nucleotides are TGTGCCAGCAGCTTAGCGATCCAGGGACCTCGGAACGAGCAGTACTTC.

The chain recombines TRBV10-3 with TRBJ2-3; 13 bases fit TRBD2. V shed 0 bases, J shed 4 bases, and the junction held 7 bases outside the gene matches. The CDR3 covers 18 residues. The germline V gene encodes CDR1 ENHRY and CDR2 SYGVKD. The CDR3 sequence: CAISESRTSGSFADTQYF. The CDR3 DNA sequence: TGTGCCATCAGTGAGTCGCGGACTAGCGGGAGCTTCGCAGATACGCAGTATTTT.